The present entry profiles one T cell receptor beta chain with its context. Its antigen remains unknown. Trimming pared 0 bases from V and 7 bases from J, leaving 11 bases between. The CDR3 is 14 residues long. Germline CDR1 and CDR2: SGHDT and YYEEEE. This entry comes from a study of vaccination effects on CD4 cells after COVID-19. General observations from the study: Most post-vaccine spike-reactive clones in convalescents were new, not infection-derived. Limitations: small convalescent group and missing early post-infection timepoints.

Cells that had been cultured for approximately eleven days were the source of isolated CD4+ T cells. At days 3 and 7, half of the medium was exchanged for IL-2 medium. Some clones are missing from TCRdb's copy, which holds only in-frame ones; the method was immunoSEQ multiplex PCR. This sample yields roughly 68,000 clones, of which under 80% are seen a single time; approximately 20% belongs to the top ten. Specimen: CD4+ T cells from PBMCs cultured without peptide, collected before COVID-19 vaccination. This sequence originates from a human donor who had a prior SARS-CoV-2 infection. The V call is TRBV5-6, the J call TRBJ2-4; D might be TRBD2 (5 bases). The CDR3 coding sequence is TGTGCCAGCAGCTTGGGTAGCGCAATGAACATTCAGTACTTC. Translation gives CASSLGSAMNIQYF.